Only a few counts were recorded for the clone carrying this T cell receptor (beta chain). Its matching antigen is unknown. V was trimmed by 1 base and J by 5 bases, leaving 11 bases between them. This CDR3 is built from 14 residues. Per the germline V gene, CDR1 is SGHRS and CDR2 is YFSETQ. Study outcomes and limitations: The TCR gene usage of tumor memory CD4+ T cells clustered together with blood and lymph node memory CD4+ cells and with lymph node naive CD4+ cells. Tumor Treg TCRs overlapped most with tumor naive CD4+ cells.

Purified naive CD4+ T cells were depleted of CD25+ Tregs. Constant-region reverse primers amplified full-length variable regions, followed by semi-nested Nested Universal Primer A PCR. Each CDR3 protein is one row after TCRdb ran MiXCR on the 5' RACE reads. Of 45,000 to 60,000 distinct CDR3 sequences in the sample, approximately 23% were seen once. This TCR was sampled from a female donor with breast cancer. The specimen sequenced was tumor-infiltrating naive CD4+ T cells sorted from the breast tumor. Subset in this sample: naive CD4+ T cells, CD4+CD45RA+CD25-. The genes are TRBV5-1 and TRBJ2-3; possible D gene TRBD1, 5 bases. CDR3 sequence reads: CASSLQGSGDTQYF. The CDR3 DNA sequence: TGCGCCAGCAGCTTGCAGGGTTCGGGAGATACGCAGTATTTT. Drawing the rest from reference TRBV5-1 and TRBJ2-3, the complete variable domain is KAGVTQTPRYLIKTRGQQVTLSCSPISGHRSVSWYQQTPGQGLQFLFEYFSETQRNKGNFPGRFSGRQFSNSRSEMNVSTLELGDSALYLCASSLQGSGDTQYFGPGTRLTVL.